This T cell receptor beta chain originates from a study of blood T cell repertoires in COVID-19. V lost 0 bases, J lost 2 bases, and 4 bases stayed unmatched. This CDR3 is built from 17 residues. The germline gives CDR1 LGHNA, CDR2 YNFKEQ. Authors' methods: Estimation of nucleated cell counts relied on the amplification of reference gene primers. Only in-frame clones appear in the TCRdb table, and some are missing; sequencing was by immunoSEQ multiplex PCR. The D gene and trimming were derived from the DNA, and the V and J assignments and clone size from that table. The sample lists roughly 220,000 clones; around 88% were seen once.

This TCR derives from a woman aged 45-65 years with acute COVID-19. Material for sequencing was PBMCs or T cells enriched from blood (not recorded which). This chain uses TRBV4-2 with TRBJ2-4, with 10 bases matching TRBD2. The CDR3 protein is CASSQEGAGGPKNIQYF. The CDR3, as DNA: TGTGCCAGCAGCCAAGAGGGAGCGGGAGGGCCCAAAAACATTCAGTACTTC.